Each of the 19 T cell receptor beta chains below was sequenced from the same sample in a study of technical replicates of blood from a handful of donors. The method was immunoSEQ multiplex PCR; TCRdb's version includes in-frame clones alone and lacks a portion of them. In the table there are fewer than 100,000 clones, approximately 96% of which are singletons. Sequenced material: T cells isolated from PBMCs. The receptors stem from a human donor in good health.

This chain connects TRBV13 to TRBJ1-1; D remains unclear. The germline gives CDR1 PRHDT, CDR2 FYEKMQ (reference sequence). There are 13 residues in the CDR3. Trimming took 2 bases from V and 1 from J, leaving 5 bases between them. The CDR3 here is CASSLIKNTEAFF. The DNA of the CDR3 is TGTGCCAGCAGCTTAATTAAGAACACTGAAGCTTTCTTT.

This clone was counted once. V gene TRBV19 combines with J gene TRBJ2-1; 8 bases are a match to TRBD1. V lost 5 bases to trimming and J lost 3 bases; unmatched junction nucleotides: 6. The CDR3 runs to 15 residues. Germline V gene data show CDR1 as LNHDA and CDR2 as SQIVND (reference sequence). CDR3 protein: CASSETGGGYNEQFF. CDR3 DNA sequence: TGTGCCAGTAGTGAAACAGGGGGAGGCTACAATGAGCAGTTCTTC.

CDR3 protein: CASSFDTLRTNYGYTF. In nucleotides, the CDR3 is TGTGCCAGCAGCTTCGACACCTTAAGGACTAACTATGGCTACACCTTC. V and J are TRBV7-9 and TRBJ1-2; D remains unclear. The CDR3 contains 16 residues. V gave up 3 bases and J gave up 0 bases, with 14 bases separating them. CDR1 is SEHNR, CDR2 FQNEAQ, per germline (reference sequence).

This chain connects TRBV9 to TRBJ2-3, with 7 bases identical to TRBD1. CDR3 length: 13 residues. With 4 bases clipped from V and 4 bases from J, the junction kept 3 bases outside the gene matches. The germline V gene has CDR1 SGDLS and CDR2 YYNGEE. This CDR3 reads CASSSQGADTQYF. The DNA for the CDR3 is TGTGCCAGCAGCTCTCAGGGGGCAGATACGCAGTATTTT.

The gene calls are TRBV6-5 and TRBJ2-7; 11 nucleotides align to TRBD2. This CDR3 has 15 residues. V lost 8 bases, J lost 2 bases, and 8 bases stayed unmatched. CDR1 and CDR2 (germline): MNHEY, SVGAGI. CDR3 coding DNA: TGTGCCAGCGGTAAACTAGCGGGAGTCACCTACGAGCAGTACTTC. This translates into CASGKLAGVTYEQYF.

V and J are TRBV9 and TRBJ1-3; no clear D gene. This CDR3 has 15 amino acids. Germline lookup yields CDR1 SGDLS and CDR2 YYNGEE. V shed 0 bases and J shed 0 bases, with 7 bases lying between them. The CDR3 reads CASSVGGSSGNTIYF. The CDR3 DNA reads TGTGCCAGCAGCGTAGGTGGCAGCTCTGGAAACACCATATATTTT.

This chain links TRBV27 with TRBJ2-1; TRBD2 is a possible D gene (5 bases). This CDR3 is 13 amino acids long. CDR1 is MNHEY and CDR2 is SMNVEV in the germline V gene (reference sequence). Between the trimmed V and J ends, which lost 3 bases and 7 bases, there was a span of 10 bases. CDR3 DNA: TGTGCCAGCAGTTTTGGGAGCCTAAATGAGCAGTTCTTC. The encoded protein is CASSFGSLNEQFF.

The chain couples TRBV7-9 to TRBJ2-7, with TRBD2 matching 11 bases. The CDR3 is made up of 12 amino acids. The ends lost 8 bases at V and 6 bases at J; junction bases unmatched: 3. CDR1 and CDR2 (germline): SEHNR, FQNEAQ (reference sequence). DNA for the CDR3: TGTGCCAGCCGCGGGACTAGCGGCGAGCAGTACTTC. It yields the protein CASRGTSGEQYF. The full variable domain, rest sourced from reference TRBV7-9 and TRBJ2-7, is DTGVSQNPRHKITKRGQNVTFRCDPISEHNRLYWYRQTLGQGPEFLTYFQNEAQLEKSRLLSDRFSAERPKGSFSTLEIQRTEQGDSAMYLCASRGTSGEQYFGPGTRLTVT.

The rearrangement uses TRBV15 and TRBJ2-7; D remains unclear. The CDR3 spans 13 residues. Trimming removed 5 bases at V and 5 bases at J, with 13 bases between. Per germline, CDR1 LNHNV and CDR2 YYDKDF (reference sequence). CDR3 protein: CATSLNYVNEQYF. In DNA, the CDR3 is TGTGCCACCAGCCTTAATTATGTAAACGAGCAGTACTTC. Filled out from reference TRBV15 and TRBJ2-7, the complete variable domain reads DAMVIQNPRYQVTQFGKPVTLSCSQTLNHNVMYWYQQKSSQAPKLLFHYYDKDFNNEADTPDNFQSRRPNTSFCFLDIRSPGLGDTAMYLCATSLNYVNEQYFGPGTRLTVT.

The V gene is TRBV4-1, the J gene TRBJ2-4, with no clear D. The CDR3 has 18 residues. Trimming removed 0 bases from V and 1 base from J, with 16 bases in between. CDR1 is MGHRA and CDR2 is YSYEKL in the germline V gene. CDR3 sequence: CASSQEAPTWAAKNIQYF. The CDR3 DNA follows: TGCGCCAGCAGCCAAGAAGCCCCGACCTGGGCGGCCAAAAACATTCAGTACTTC.

J is TRBJ1-5 and V is TRBV5-5; 11 bases line up with TRBD1. The length of the CDR3 is 17 residues. Per germline, CDR1 SGHKS and CDR2 YYEKEE (reference sequence). The junction had 8 bases not matched to a gene; V was cut back by 2 bases and J by 4 bases. CDR3 in amino acids: CASSLFSGTGGNQPQHF. The CDR3 DNA reads TGTGCCAGCAGCTTATTCTCCGGGACAGGGGGTAATCAGCCCCAGCATTTT.

This clone came up once. This sequence joins TRBV7-9 and TRBJ1-1; 9 nucleotides agree with TRBD1. V was clipped by 11 bases and J by 4 bases; unmatched bases: 5. Germline lookup yields CDR1 SEHNR and CDR2 FQNEAQ (reference sequence). The CDR3 covers 12 residues. This CDR3 reads CAGQGISTEAFF. DNA of the CDR3: TGTGCCGGACAGGGGATCAGCACTGAAGCTTTCTTT. The variable domain in full, completed from reference TRBV7-9 and TRBJ1-1, reads DTGVSQNPRHKITKRGQNVTFRCDPISEHNRLYWYRQTLGQGPEFLTYFQNEAQLEKSRLLSDRFSAERPKGSFSTLEIQRTEQGDSAMYLCAGQGISTEAFFGQGTRLTVV.

V and J are TRBV6-6 and TRBJ1-5; D unclear. Per the germline V gene, CDR1 is MNHNY and CDR2 is SVGAGI (reference sequence). Trimming stripped 0 bases from V and 5 bases from J, with 5 bases between. This CDR3 region has 13 residues. This CDR3 is CASSYSTYQPQHF. The CDR3 region has the DNA TGTGCCAGCAGTTACTCGACATATCAGCCCCAGCATTTT.

J is TRBJ2-7 and V is TRBV6-1, with 8 bases identical to TRBD1. The CDR3 loop spans 16 amino acids. Germline trimming cut 1 base from V and 2 bases from J; bases unmatched to any gene: 7. The V gene's germline CDR1 is MNHNS and CDR2 SASEGT. The CDR3 reads CASSEGGQGVPYEQYF. The DNA of the CDR3 is TGTGCCAGCAGTGAAGGAGGACAGGGTGTCCCCTACGAGCAGTACTTC.

This sequence joins TRBV27 and TRBJ2-5; 9 positions agree with TRBD1. Germline CDR1 and CDR2: MNHEY and SMNVEV (reference sequence). The CDR3 has 14 amino acids. Trimming cost V 6 bases and J 1 base; bases outside gene matches: 3. The CDR3 here is CASRTGGAQETQYF. The CDR3 DNA reads as TGTGCCAGCAGGACAGGGGGTGCCCAAGAGACCCAGTACTTC.

The chain uses TRBV2 and TRBJ2-5, with D perhaps matching TRBD2 (6 bases). Trimming pared 5 bases from V and 4 bases from J, leaving 8 bases between. The CDR3 covers 12 residues. Looked up from germline, CDR1 is SNHLY and CDR2 is FYNNEI. CDR3 in amino acids: CASSPGAETQYF. CDR3 DNA: TGTGCCAGCAGTCCGGGAGCAGAGACCCAGTACTTC.

The V and J genes are TRBV18 and TRBJ2-7; TRBD1 aligns across 7 bases. Germline CDR1 is KGHSH and CDR2 is LQKENI. The CDR3 is 14 amino acids. With 4 bases clipped from V and 0 bases from J, the junction kept 3 bases outside the gene matches. CDR3 amino acids: CASSLRQGSYEQYF. DNA of the CDR3: TGTGCCAGCTCACTTAGACAGGGCTCCTACGAGCAGTACTTC.

This sequence joins TRBV5-6 and TRBJ1-5; D uncertain. Germline V gives CDR1 SGHDT, CDR2 YYEEEE. The CDR3 extends over 12 amino acids. V gave up 4 bases and J gave up 5 bases, with 7 bases separating them. Written as DNA, the CDR3 is TGTGCCAGCAGCGCCCTAGATCAGCCCCAGCATTTT. Protein sequence: CASSALDQPQHF.

This clone was detected once. The gene calls are TRBV28 and TRBJ1-1, with D tentatively TRBD1 (6 bases). The germline CDR1 and CDR2 sequences are MDHEN and SYDVKM. There are 13 residues in the CDR3. Trimming removed 10 bases from V and 8 bases from J, with 20 bases in between. The CDR3 sequence is CATTTGTPREAFF. The CDR3 nucleotides are TGTGCCACGACTACAGGGACCCCACGCGAAGCTTTCTTT.